One T cell receptor (beta chain) is described in this entry. No antigen is known for it. Germline CDR1 LNHDA, CDR2 SQIVND (reference sequence). This CDR3 has 15 residues. V was pared by 3 bases and J by 3 bases, with 15 bases between. Time point specified: newly diagnosed GD, antithyroid drugs for less than 3 months. PBMC RNA was the source of the TCR library. This record belongs to a study of regulatory T cells in long-lasting Graves disease. HTBI primers from iRepertoire and Arm-PCR of CDR3 regions yielded the TCR beta libraries. TCRdb called the multiplex PCR reads again in MiXCR, with one record for every CDR3 protein. The data show roughly 410,000 distinct CDR3 sequences, approximately 15% seen once. Study-wide results and limits: Preferential use of TRBV28, TRBJ1-2 and TRBJ2-5 was seen in persistent disease.

These same data were also listed under a study on T cells in Graves' hyperthyroidism and ophthalmopathy.

The input for sequencing was peripheral blood mononuclear cells (PBMCs), taken at new diagnosis, from a patient treated with antithyroid drugs. The chain combines TRBV19 with TRBJ2-7; the D gene is possibly TRBD2 (6 bases). The sequence came from a woman between 40 and 50 years old with Graves disease. The CDR3 DNA reads TGTGCCAGTAGTATTGCAGTGGGGGGATTCTACGAGCAGTACTTC. It translates to CASSIAVGGFYEQYF.